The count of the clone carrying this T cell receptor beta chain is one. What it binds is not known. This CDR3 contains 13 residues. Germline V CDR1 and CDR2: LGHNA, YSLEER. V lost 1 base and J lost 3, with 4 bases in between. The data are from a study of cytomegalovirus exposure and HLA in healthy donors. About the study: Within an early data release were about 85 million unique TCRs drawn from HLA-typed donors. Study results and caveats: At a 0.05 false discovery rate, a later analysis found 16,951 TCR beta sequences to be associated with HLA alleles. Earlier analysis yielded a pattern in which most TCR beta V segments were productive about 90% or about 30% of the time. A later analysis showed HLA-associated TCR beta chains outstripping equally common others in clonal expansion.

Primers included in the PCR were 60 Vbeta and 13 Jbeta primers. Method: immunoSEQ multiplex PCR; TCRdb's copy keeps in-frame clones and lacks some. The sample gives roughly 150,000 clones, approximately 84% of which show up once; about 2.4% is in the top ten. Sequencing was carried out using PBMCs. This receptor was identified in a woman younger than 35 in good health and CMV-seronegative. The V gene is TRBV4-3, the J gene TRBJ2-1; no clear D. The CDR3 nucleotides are TGCGCCAGCAGCCAAGCTTTCTACAATGAGCAGTTCTTC. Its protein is CASSQAFYNEQFF.